Each of the 19 T cell receptor beta chains below was sequenced from the same sample in a study of post-analysis software for immune sequencing data. Study-wide findings and caveats: Included in a set of five TRBV segments more frequent in patients than controls were TRBV5-6, TRBV5-1 and TRBV20-1.

Their antigens remain unidentified. Unique molecular identifiers featured in each of the TCR beta cDNA libraries. TCRdb independently ran MiXCR on the PCR reads; one entry per CDR3 protein. The sample contains a few hundred thousand distinct CDR3 sequences, approximately 38% of which appear only once. Sequencing used blood. The source is a girl aged 10-17 years with multiple sclerosis.

This clonotype occurred many times. The chain uses TRBV12-3 or TRBV12-4 and TRBJ2-3, with TRBD2 identical over 13 bases. CDR3 length: 16 residues. V trimming: 6 bases; J trimming: 2 bases; junction bases outside the gene matches: 5. CDR3 DNA sequence: TGTGCCAGCAGCCGGACTAGCGGGGGCCTCACAGATACGCAGTATTTT. As protein: CASSRTSGGLTDTQYF.

This clonotype was recorded many times. This chain links TRBV20-1 with TRBJ1-2, with D possibly being TRBD1 (5 bases). The CDR3 spans 14 residues. V lost 0 bases and J lost 3, with 11 bases in between. Germline V gene data show CDR1 as DFQATT and CDR2 as SNEGSKA (reference sequence). Here the CDR3 DNA reads TGCAGTGCTAGAGATCCGGTCAGGGACTATGGCTACACCTTC. This sequence encodes CSARDPVRDYGYTF.

DNA of the CDR3: TGTGCCAGTAGTATAGGTCAGGAGACCCAGTACTTC. It codes for CASSIGQETQYF. The chain employs TRBV19 and TRBJ2-7; D not certain. The J call is uncertain, as TRBJ2-5 better fits the DNA end. This CDR3 spans 12 amino acids. CDR1 and CDR2 from the germline V gene are LNHDA and SQIVND (reference sequence).

For this clonotype: A single base separates this from a much larger clone, so it may be a read error. This chain connects TRBV5-1 to TRBJ2-3; TRBD2 agrees at 11 bases. The CDR3 length is 15 residues. The germline CDR1 and CDR2 sequences are SGHRS and YFSETQ. The CDR3 loop is CAGSNSGGATDTQYF. CDR3 in DNA: TGCGCCGGCAGCAATAGCGGGGGGGCGACAGATACGCAGTATTTT.

The chain joins TRBV13 to TRBJ1-2; weak D call: TRBD1 (6 bases). Trimming cost V 3 bases and J 0 bases, with 8 bases left between them. The CDR3 runs 14 residues. Germline V CDR1 and CDR2: PRHDT, FYEKMQ (reference sequence). The CDR3 is CASSLDSTNYGYTF. The CDR3 nucleotides read TGTGCCAGCAGCTTGGACAGTACTAACTATGGCTACACCTTC.

This clonotype has more than one count but fewer than ten. CDR3 sequence reads: CSGTKEGRSPLHF. DNA of the CDR3: TGCAGTGGTACGAAGGAGGGAAGATCACCCCTCCACTTT. The chain couples TRBV20-1 to TRBJ1-6; D gene ambiguous. Trimming pared 7 bases from V and 10 bases from J, leaving 17 bases between. Germline values: CDR1 DFQATT, CDR2 SNEGSKA (reference sequence). This CDR3 is built from 13 residues.

This clonotype was picked up a small number of times. The rearrangement uses TRBV29-1 and TRBJ2-1, with TRBD2 identical over 9 bases. J lost 8 bases, V lost 4 bases, and 6 bases had no gene match. The CDR3 consists of 13 residues. Germline V gene sequence: CDR1 SQVTM, CDR2 ANQGSEA. The CDR3 protein is CSVAGTSMYEQFF. In DNA, the CDR3 is TGCAGCGTTGCGGGGACTAGCATGTATGAGCAGTTCTTC.

This clonotype was seen a handful of times. The chain employs TRBV29-1 and TRBJ1-1; D is unclear. Germline CDR1 is SQVTM and CDR2 is ANQGSEA. The CDR3 spans 12 residues. Trimming removed 3 bases at V and 1 base at J, with 6 bases between. CDR3 sequence: CSVEGPNTEAFF. The CDR3 DNA reads as TGCAGCGTTGAGGGCCCGAACACTGAAGCTTTCTTT.

This clonotype has more than one count but fewer than ten. V usage is TRBV5-6 and J usage is TRBJ2-7; 7 bases line up with TRBD1. The junction had 9 bases not matched to a gene; V was cut back by 3 bases and J by 3 bases. From germline, CDR1 is SGHDT and CDR2 YYEEEE. The length of the CDR3 is 15 residues. CDR3 nucleotide sequence: TGTGCCAGCAGCTCTACAGGGGAAGTTAGCTACGAGCAGTACTTC. Protein sequence: CASSSTGEVSYEQYF.

This clonotype was seen a few times. This chain links TRBV20-1 with TRBJ2-3, with 9 bases lining up with TRBD1. Germline-derived CDR1 and CDR2 are DFQATT and SNEGSKA (reference sequence). With V trimmed by 6 bases and J by 5 bases, 6 bases remained unmatched. The CDR3 spans 13 residues. CDR3 amino acids: CSAIQGAQDTQYF. Written as DNA, the CDR3 is TGCAGTGCCATACAGGGGGCGCAAGATACGCAGTATTTT.

The chain employs TRBV12-3 or TRBV12-4 and TRBJ2-1; 8 nucleotides align to TRBD2. This CDR3 comprises 16 residues. The V gene end was trimmed by 5 bases and the J gene end by 0 bases; junction bases not matched to a gene: 6. DNA of the CDR3: TGTGCCAGCAGTCCTTTAGCGGGGATCTCCTACAATGAGCAGTTCTTC. It translates to CASSPLAGISYNEQFF.

V is TRBV11-2 and J is TRBJ2-1; 8 nucleotides match TRBD2. Germline loops: CDR1 SGHAT, CDR2 FQNNGV. Germline trimming cut 3 bases from V and 6 bases from J; bases unmatched to any gene: 1. The CDR3 consists of 13 residues. CDR3: CASSFGTSNEQFF. CDR3 sequence (DNA): TGTGCCAGCAGCTTCGGGACTAGCAATGAGCAGTTCTTC.

In its sample, this clonotype was seen a few times. The chain is built from TRBV5-6 and TRBJ2-5; TRBD1 matches 7 bases. The J segment lost 4 bases and the V segment lost 4 bases, leaving 4 bases of the junction unmatched. The CDR3 consists of 13 residues. Germline V gives CDR1 SGHDT, CDR2 YYEEEE. CDR3 DNA: TGTGCCAGCAGCCGCCGGACAGGAGAGACCCAGTACTTC. It yields the protein CASSRRTGETQYF.

This clonotype has a handful of counts. V and J are TRBV20-1 and TRBJ2-1; D gene uncertain. The CDR3 contains 13 residues. The germline V and J ends were trimmed by 3 bases and 2 bases, with 8 bases remaining between them. CDR1 DFQATT and CDR2 SNEGSKA come from the germline V gene (reference sequence). Here the CDR3 DNA reads TGCAGTGCTAGGACACCGACCTACAATGAGCAGTTCTTC. This encodes CSARTPTYNEQFF.

J is TRBJ1-6 and V is TRBV6-5; 7 positions match TRBD1. V shed 0 bases and J 2 bases; nucleotides not matched to a gene: 7. Per the germline V gene, CDR1 is MNHEY and CDR2 is SVGAGI. This CDR3 is 18 amino acids long. CDR3 residues: CASSYSNRDSPYNSPLHF. CDR3 coding DNA: TGTGCCAGCAGTTACTCGAATCGGGACAGCCCCTATAATTCACCCCTCCACTTT.

The CDR3 DNA reads TGTGCCAGCAGCTCCCAGTGGGGGAATGAGCAGTTCTTC. This encodes CASSSQWGNEQFF. This rearrangement joins TRBV7-2 to TRBJ2-1; D assignment may be TRBD1 or TRBD2 (5 bases each). The V and J ends lost 4 bases and 7 bases respectively, with 11 bases between them. In germline, CDR1 is SGHTA, CDR2 FQGNSA. The CDR3 contains 13 residues. Full variable domain (outside the CDR3, taken from reference TRBV7-2 and TRBJ2-1): GAGVSQSPSNKVTEKGKDVELRCDPISGHTALYWYRQSLGQGLEFLIYFQGNSAPDKSGLPSDRFSAERTGGSVSTLTIQRTQQEDSAVYLCASSSQWGNEQFFGPGTRLTVL.

V usage is TRBV25-1 and J usage is TRBJ2-6; 10 nucleotides agree with TRBD1. CDR3 length equals 19 residues. The junction had 11 bases not matched to a gene; V was cut back by 4 bases and J by 2 bases. Per germline, CDR1 MGHDK and CDR2 SYGVNS. CDR3 in amino acids: CASSGAGWTGGPGANVLTF. As DNA, the CDR3 is TGTGCCAGCAGTGGAGCTGGGTGGACAGGGGGGCCTGGGGCCAACGTCCTGACTTTC.

The V gene is TRBV25-1, the J gene TRBJ2-5, with 14 bases identical to TRBD2. The CDR3 is made up of 17 amino acids. Germline V gene lookup returns CDR1 MGHDK and CDR2 SYGVNS. Losses at the gene ends were 3 bases for V and 5 bases for J; bases not matched to a gene: 8. The chain's CDR3 is CASSEGLAGAPGETQYF. Written as DNA, the CDR3 is TGTGCCAGCAGTGAGGGACTAGCGGGGGCCCCGGGGGAGACCCAGTACTTC.

This clonotype was recorded at least ten times. The chain is built from TRBV7-2 and TRBJ2-3; D possibly corresponds to TRBD2 (6 bases). V dropped 4 bases and J dropped 0 bases, with 11 bases sitting between them. The germline V gene encodes CDR1 SGHTA and CDR2 FQGNSA. The length of the CDR3 is 15 residues. CDR3 bases: TGTGCCAGCAGCTCGGACTACCTCAGCACAGATACGCAGTATTTT. Encoded protein: CASSSDYLSTDTQYF. Looking up the rest from reference TRBV7-2 and TRBJ2-3 gives the full variable domain: GAGVSQSPSNKVTEKGKDVELRCDPISGHTALYWYRQSLGQGLEFLIYFQGNSAPDKSGLPSDRFSAERTGGSVSTLTIQRTQQEDSAVYLCASSSDYLSTDTQYFGPGTRLTVL.